Described below is a single T cell receptor (beta chain) sequence and its context. Its specificity is not known. Assay used: immunoSEQ multiplex PCR; TCRdb lists only in-frame clones, some missing. This sample has 50,000 to 60,000 clones, with approximately 88% found just once. This specimen belongs to a study of T cell responses to AZD1222 COVID-19 vaccine. Study at large: Some second doses came at about 4 weeks and others at about 12 weeks; these were pooled. Study-wide results and limits: Spike regions recognized by vaccine-associated CD4 TCRs spanned the protein, led by 160-218 and 743-854. In all cases, repertoires were sampled only after the peak T cell response.

This CDR3 has 16 residues. Trimming removed 5 bases from V and 3 bases from J; junction bases left unmatched: 6. Per the germline V gene, CDR1 is KGHSH and CDR2 is LQKENI. The rearrangement links TRBV18 to TRBJ2-3, with 12 bases that match TRBD1. Specimen: peripheral blood, collected on day 0 of AZD1222 vaccination. The sequence was collected from an adult in good health. The CDR3 region has the DNA TGTGCCAGCTCATTGGGGACAGGGGGCTCTACAGATACGCAGTATTTT. It encodes CASSLGTGGSTDTQYF.